One and the same sample provided the 3 T cell receptor beta chains below, sequenced in a study of T cells in women clearing cervical HPV infection. Assay used: immunoSEQ multiplex PCR; TCRdb lists only in-frame clones, some missing. This sample's table reports 35,000 to 45,000 clones. The sample taken for sequencing was blood buffy coat. Receptors originate from a woman between 18 and 70 years old with a cervical HPV16 infection that either progressed to CIN3+ or cleared (not recorded which).

As to this clone: From the germline J gene comes the end of the CDR3, since the read stops 3 residues before it. V and J are TRBV29-1 and TRBJ2-2; 8 bases line up with TRBD1. The CDR3 spans 15 residues. CDR1 and CDR2 (germline): SQVTM, ANQGSEA. The J segment lost 5 bases and the V segment lost 8 bases, leaving 13 bases of the junction unmatched. Partial CDR3 DNA: TGCAGCATGCGGACAGGGAGTGGCTCGACCGGGGAG. Its protein product is CSMRTGSGSTGE. The CDR3 reads in full as CSMRTGSGSTGELFF.

With respect to this clone: The observed sequence ends 3 residues before the CDR3 terminus, with the missing tail filled in from the germline J gene. This chain joins TRBV12-3 or TRBV12-4 and TRBJ2-2, with 8 bases matching TRBD2. The CDR3 sequence is 16 residues long. This CDR3 reads CASSLEGGSGKVKLFF. CDR3 DNA (partial): TGTGCCAGCAGTTTAGAAGGAGGTAGCGGGAAGGTGAAG.

As for this clone: Coverage ceases 3 residues before the CDR3 finishes, and the germline J gene fills in the end. The chain is built from TRBV7-8 and TRBJ2-1, with D tentatively TRBD2 (6 bases). Trimming stripped 4 bases from V and 0 bases from J, with 13 bases between. This CDR3 is built from 16 residues. Germline V gives CDR1 SGHVS, CDR2 FQNEAQ. The part of the CDR3 DNA that was read is TGTGCCAGCAGCTCGGGACTTTCATTCTCCTACAATGAG. This translates into CASSSGLSFSYNE. The entire CDR3 is CASSSGLSFSYNEQFF.